These 18 T cell receptor beta chains came from one sample sequenced in a study of blood T cell repertoires in COVID-19. Clones were read by immunoSEQ multiplex PCR, and TCRdb kept only the in-frame ones, dropping some. The table records roughly 330,000 clones, 89% of them present only once. The sequenced material came from peripheral blood. These receptors were collected from a man between 18 and 35 years old who had recovered from COVID-19.

The chain has TRBV5-8 and TRBJ2-1; tentatively, D is TRBD1 (6 bases). Germline values: CDR1 SGHTS, CDR2 YDEGEE. This CDR3 is 17 amino acids long. V was cut by 4 bases and J by 0 bases, with 17 bases left in between. This chain's CDR3 is CASSLTGILSSYNEQFF. The CDR3 nucleotides are TGTGCCAGCAGCCTGACAGGAATTCTAAGCTCCTACAATGAGCAGTTCTTC.

The rearrangement joins TRBV29-1 to TRBJ1-4, with D perhaps matching TRBD1 (6 bases). The V gene lost 1 base and the J gene lost 5 bases, with 11 bases spanning the gap. Germline V lookup: CDR1 SQVTM, CDR2 ANQGSEA. The CDR3 spans 14 residues. The CDR3 reads CSVEARDKNEKLFF. Here the CDR3 DNA reads TGCAGCGTTGAAGCCCGGGACAAGAATGAAAAACTGTTTTTT.

This clone was found once. The chain carries TRBV19 and TRBJ2-2, with D possibly matching TRBD1 (6 bases). CDR1 is LNHDA and CDR2 is SQIVND in the germline V gene (reference sequence). V was shortened by 7 bases and J by 2 bases, with 14 bases between the two germline ends. CDR3 length: 15 residues. This CDR3 is CASTPTGLNTGELFF. The CDR3 bases are TGTGCCAGTACCCCGACAGGCTTAAACACCGGGGAGCTGTTTTTT.

This clone was detected a few times. J is TRBJ2-7 and V is TRBV3-1 (or the pseudogene TRBV3-2); TRBD1 is a possible D gene (6 bases). V was pared by 1 base and J by 0 bases, with 16 bases between. The CDR3 covers 17 residues. Germline lookup yields CDR1 LGHDT and CDR2 YNNKEL (reference sequence). The CDR3 region is CASSQAGTLHSSYEQYF. The CDR3 DNA follows: TGTGCCAGCAGCCAAGCGGGGACACTACATAGCTCCTACGAGCAGTACTTC.

The genes are TRBV5-1 and TRBJ1-1, with no clear D. The germline V and J ends were trimmed by 4 bases and 2 bases, with 9 bases remaining between them. CDR3 length: 13 amino acids. The germline V gene has CDR1 SGHRS and CDR2 YFSETQ. In DNA form, the CDR3 reads TGCGCCAGCAGCAAACAGTTTAACACTGAAGCTTTCTTT. Translated, it gives CASSKQFNTEAFF.

The CDR3 spells CASSETENTEAFF. The DNA of the CDR3 is TGCGCCAGCAGCGAAACAGAGAACACTGAAGCTTTCTTT. J is TRBJ1-1 and V is TRBV4-1; D is undetermined. Trimming left V 5 bases short and J 1 base short, with 8 bases between. Germline V gene sequence: CDR1 MGHRA, CDR2 YSYEKL. CDR3 length equals 13 residues.

The chain carries TRBV13 and TRBJ1-4, with TRBD1 identical over 7 bases. Germline lookup yields CDR1 PRHDT and CDR2 FYEKMQ (reference sequence). V trimming: 3 bases; J trimming: 6 bases; junction bases outside the gene matches: 4. The CDR3 covers 14 residues. The CDR3 protein is CASSLGQGDEKLFF. Written as DNA, the CDR3 is TGTGCCAGCAGCTTGGGGCAGGGGGATGAAAAACTGTTTTTT.

The CDR3 DNA follows: TGTGCCAGCAGTGGACAGAGTGGAAACTATGGCTACACCTTC. This sequence encodes CASSGQSGNYGYTF. The chain employs TRBV6-6 and TRBJ1-2; perhaps TRBD1 as D (6 bases). From germline, CDR1 is MNHNY and CDR2 SVGAGI (reference sequence). The germline V and J ends were trimmed by 5 bases and 2 bases, with 12 bases remaining between them. This CDR3 has 14 residues.

About this clone itself: The same CDR3 can be traced to other DNA sequences in this sample. This chain uses TRBV30 with TRBJ2-1, with 13 positions matching TRBD2. Germline V gene lookup returns CDR1 GTSNPN and CDR2 SVGIG (reference sequence). Trimming at V came to 3 bases and at J to 4 bases, leaving 3 bases not matched to a gene. CDR3 size: 15 residues. In nucleotides, the CDR3 is TGTGCCTGGAGCGGGACTAGCGGGACATACAATGAGCAGTTCTTC. It yields the protein CAWSGTSGTYNEQFF.

The rearrangement joins TRBV7-6 to TRBJ2-2, with 8 nucleotides matching TRBD1. V shed 5 bases, J shed 6 bases, and the junction held 5 bases outside the gene matches. This CDR3 region has 14 residues. Germline V gene data show CDR1 as SGHVS and CDR2 as FNYEAQ. The CDR3 protein is CASSPGQGAGELFF. Here the CDR3 DNA reads TGTGCCAGCAGCCCTGGACAGGGTGCCGGGGAGCTGTTTTTT.

The V call is TRBV10-3, the J call TRBJ2-2; 9 bases line up with TRBD1. Germline lookup yields CDR1 ENHRY and CDR2 SYGVKD. The CDR3 runs 15 residues. V shed 6 bases and J 1 base; nucleotides not matched to a gene: 3. The CDR3 here is CAIRKTGGNTGELFF. The CDR3 DNA follows: TGTGCCATCAGGAAGACAGGGGGGAACACCGGGGAGCTGTTTTTT.

V gene TRBV2 combines with J gene TRBJ1-2; tentatively, D is TRBD1 (5 bases). V dropped 9 bases and J dropped 2 bases, with 13 bases sitting between them. The CDR3 is 13 amino acids. The germline V gene encodes CDR1 SNHLY and CDR2 FYNNEI. The CDR3 reads CARSDTLNYGYTF. As DNA, the CDR3 is TGTGCCAGATCGGACACCCTAAACTATGGCTACACCTTC.

V is TRBV28 and J is TRBJ1-6, with D perhaps TRBD1 (5 bases). Germline V lookup: CDR1 MDHEN, CDR2 SYDVKM. V was trimmed by 6 bases and J by 11 bases, leaving 17 bases between them. This CDR3 is 14 amino acids long. In nucleotides, the CDR3 is TGTGCCAGCAGCTCAAACCGGGGGGTCGCACCCCTCCACTTT. Its protein is CASSSNRGVAPLHF.

The V and J genes are TRBV27 and TRBJ1-4, with 12 bases that match TRBD1. This CDR3 has 20 amino acids. Germline CDR1 and CDR2: MNHEY and SMNVEV (reference sequence). The ends lost 5 bases at V and 7 bases at J; junction bases unmatched: 20. The CDR3 bases are TGTGCCAGCAGTGATCGATCCGGGACAGGGGGCCGCGGAGGTGGTGAAAAACTGTTTTTT. This codes for CASSDRSGTGGRGGGEKLFF.

CDR3 region: CASRPGQGAVTEAFF. The CDR3 DNA follows: TGTGCCAGTAGACCGGGACAGGGGGCGGTTACTGAAGCTTTCTTT. The V gene is TRBV6-5, the J gene TRBJ1-1, with 12 bases fitting TRBD1. The CDR3 consists of 15 residues. J gave up 5 bases and V 9 bases, and 10 bases lay outside the gene matches. The germline V gene encodes CDR1 MNHEY and CDR2 SVGAGI.

The chain joins TRBV6-1 to TRBJ2-3; 11 positions match TRBD2. The J segment lost 3 bases and the V segment lost 1 base, leaving 3 bases of the junction unmatched. The CDR3 totals 16 residues. Germline V gene sequence: CDR1 MNHNS, CDR2 SASEGT. CDR3 loop: CASSEVAGGRTDTQYF. The CDR3 region has the DNA TGTGCCAGCAGTGAAGTAGCGGGGGGGCGGACAGATACGCAGTATTTT.

This clone was detected once. The gene calls are TRBV25-1 and TRBJ1-1, with 7 positions matching TRBD1. V shed 5 bases and J 6 bases; nucleotides not matched to a gene: 6. This CDR3 contains 13 residues. Germline V CDR1 and CDR2: MGHDK, SYGVNS. The CDR3 spells CASSPTGWPEAFF. In DNA form, the CDR3 reads TGTGCCAGCAGTCCGACAGGGTGGCCTGAAGCTTTCTTT.

The chain is built from TRBV29-1 and TRBJ1-2; possibly TRBD1 for D (6 bases). This CDR3 region has 13 residues. In germline, CDR1 is SQVTM, CDR2 ANQGSEA. V lost 5 bases, J lost 8 bases, and 18 bases lay in between. This chain's CDR3 is CSVSQGLRRGYTF. The DNA for the CDR3 is TGCAGCGTTTCGCAGGGGCTCCGGAGGGGCTACACCTTC. The whole variable domain, filled in from reference TRBV29-1 and TRBJ1-2, reads SAVISQKPSRDICQRGTSLTIQCQVDSQVTMMFWYRQQPGQSLTLIATANQGSEATYESGFVIDKFPISRPNLTFSTLTVSNMSPEDSSIYLCSVSQGLRRGYTFGSGTRLTVV.